Below, 4 T cell receptor beta chains from the same sample are listed, as sequenced in a study of shared clonotypes between healthy human individuals. Only in-frame clones appear in the TCRdb table, and some are missing; sequencing was by immunoSEQ multiplex PCR. The table lists hundreds of thousands of clones, around 77% of them singletons, with about 12% in the top ten. Sequenced input: PBMCs. These receptors came from a woman aged 40 to 50 in good health. Some clones in this sample may be carry-over from other donors' samples.

This chain uses TRBV30 with TRBJ1-1; no clear D gene. V lost 4 bases to trimming and J lost 5 bases, with 14 bases between them. CDR1 GTSNPN and CDR2 SVGIG come from the germline V gene (reference sequence). The CDR3 has 13 residues. DNA of the CDR3: TGTGCCTGGACTGGGCCACAGAGAACTGAAGCTTTCTTT. Its protein is CAWTGPQRTEAFF.

This clone appeared once. The chain is built from TRBV5-1 and TRBJ2-7; TRBD1 matches 8 bases. The J segment lost 7 bases and the V segment lost 0 bases, leaving 6 bases of the junction unmatched. Germline-derived CDR1 and CDR2 are SGHRS and YFSETQ. The CDR3 has 14 amino acids. CDR3 residues: CASSLGRTGREQYF. DNA of the CDR3: TGCGCCAGCAGCTTGGGTCGGACAGGGCGAGAGCAGTACTTC.

The chain is built from TRBV5-6 and TRBJ1-2; TRBD1 matches at 8 bases. J lost 3 bases, V lost 4 bases, and 5 bases had no gene match. CDR3 length: 14 residues. From germline, CDR1 is SGHDT and CDR2 YYEEEE. As DNA, the CDR3 is TGTGCCAGCAGCCTTTGGGACAGGCACTATGGCTACACCTTC. Protein: CASSLWDRHYGYTF.

This rearrangement joins TRBV10-1 to TRBJ2-2; 8 bases align to TRBD1. The CDR3 covers 13 residues. With V trimmed by 10 bases and J by 3 bases, 4 bases remained unmatched. Germline CDR1 WNHNN, CDR2 SYGVQD (reference sequence). The CDR3 DNA reads TGCGCCACCGGACAGGGTGACACCGGGGAGCTGTTTTTT. Translation gives CATGQGDTGELFF.